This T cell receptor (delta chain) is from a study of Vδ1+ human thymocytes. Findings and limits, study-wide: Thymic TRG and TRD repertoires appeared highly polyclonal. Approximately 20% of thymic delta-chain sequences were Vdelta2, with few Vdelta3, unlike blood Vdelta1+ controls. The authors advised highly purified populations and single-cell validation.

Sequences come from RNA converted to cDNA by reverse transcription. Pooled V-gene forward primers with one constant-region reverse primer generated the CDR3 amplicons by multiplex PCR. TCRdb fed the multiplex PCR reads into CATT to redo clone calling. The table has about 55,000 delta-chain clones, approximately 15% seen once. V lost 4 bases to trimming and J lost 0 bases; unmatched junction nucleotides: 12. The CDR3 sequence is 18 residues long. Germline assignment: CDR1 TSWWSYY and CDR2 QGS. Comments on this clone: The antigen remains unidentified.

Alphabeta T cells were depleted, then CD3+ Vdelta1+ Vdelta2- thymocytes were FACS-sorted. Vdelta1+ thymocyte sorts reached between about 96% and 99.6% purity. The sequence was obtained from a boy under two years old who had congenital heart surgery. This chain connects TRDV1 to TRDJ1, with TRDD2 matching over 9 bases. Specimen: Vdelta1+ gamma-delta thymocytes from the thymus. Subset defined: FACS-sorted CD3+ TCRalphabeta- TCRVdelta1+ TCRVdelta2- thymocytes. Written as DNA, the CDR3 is TGTGCTCTTGGGGCCCTTCCTACATTTCCGTCATACACCGATAAACTCATCTTT. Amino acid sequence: CALGALPTFPSYTDKLIF.